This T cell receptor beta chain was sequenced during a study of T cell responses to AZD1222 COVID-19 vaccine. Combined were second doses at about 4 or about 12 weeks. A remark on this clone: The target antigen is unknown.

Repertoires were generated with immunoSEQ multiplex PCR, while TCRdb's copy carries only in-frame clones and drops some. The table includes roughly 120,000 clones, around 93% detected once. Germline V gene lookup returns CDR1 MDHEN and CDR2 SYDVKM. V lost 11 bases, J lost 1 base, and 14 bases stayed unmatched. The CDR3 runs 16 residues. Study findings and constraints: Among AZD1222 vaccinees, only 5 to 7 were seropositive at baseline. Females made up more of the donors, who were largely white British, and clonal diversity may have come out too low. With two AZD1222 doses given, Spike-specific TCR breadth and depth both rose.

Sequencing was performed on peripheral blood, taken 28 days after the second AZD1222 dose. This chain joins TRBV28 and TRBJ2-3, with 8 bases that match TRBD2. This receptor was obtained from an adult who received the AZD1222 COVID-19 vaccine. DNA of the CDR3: TGTGCCGGGGCTCCGAGGGGCGGGAGGCGCACAGATACGCAGTATTTT. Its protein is CAGAPRGGRRTDTQYF.